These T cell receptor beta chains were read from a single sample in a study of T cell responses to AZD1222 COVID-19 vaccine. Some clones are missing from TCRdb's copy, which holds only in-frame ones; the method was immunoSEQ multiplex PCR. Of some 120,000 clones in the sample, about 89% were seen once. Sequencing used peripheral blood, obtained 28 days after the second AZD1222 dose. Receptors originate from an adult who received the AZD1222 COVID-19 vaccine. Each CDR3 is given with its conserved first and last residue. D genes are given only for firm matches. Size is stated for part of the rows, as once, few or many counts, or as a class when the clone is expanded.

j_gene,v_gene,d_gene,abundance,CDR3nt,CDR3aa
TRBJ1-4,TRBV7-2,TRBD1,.,TGTGCCAGCAGCTCGGGACAGCCAGCAACTAATGAAAAACTGTTTTTT,CASSSGQPATNEKLFF
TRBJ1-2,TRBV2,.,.,TGTGCCAGCAGCCCCGGACCTAACTATGGCTACACCTTC,CASSPGPNYGYTF
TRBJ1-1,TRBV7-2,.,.,TGTGCCAGCAGCTCCGAAATGGTGGGATTGCAAGCTTTCTTT,CASSSEMVGLQAFF
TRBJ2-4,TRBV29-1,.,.,TGTAGCGTCTTGGGACTTACGATAGCCAAAAACATTCAGTACTTC,CSVLGLTIAKNIQYF
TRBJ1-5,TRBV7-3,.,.,TGTGCCAGCAGCCCGAACATAAATCAGCCCCAGCATTTT,CASSPNINQPQHF
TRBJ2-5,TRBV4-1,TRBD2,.,TGCGCCAGCAGCCGCGAGCGGGAGATGTTGGAGACCCAGTACTTC,CASSREREMLETQYF
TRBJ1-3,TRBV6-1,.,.,TGTGCCAGCAGTGAAGAAGGGGGAAACACCATATATTTT,CASSEEGGNTIYF
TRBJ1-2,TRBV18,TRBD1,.,TGTGCCAGCTCACCAGGGACAGGGGGAAATCTTGGCTACACCTTC,CASSPGTGGNLGYTF
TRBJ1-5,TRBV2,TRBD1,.,TGTGCCAGCAGTGATCGGACAGGGGTCCAGCCCCAGCATTTT,CASSDRTGVQPQHF
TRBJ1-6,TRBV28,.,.,TGTGCCAGCAGCGTCGTGGGGGCGTCACCCCTCCACTTT,CASSVVGASPLHF
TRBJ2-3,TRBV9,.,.,TGTGCCAGCAGCGTATTAGGGGCAGATACGCAGTATTTT,CASSVLGADTQYF
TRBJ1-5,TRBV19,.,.,TGTGCCAGTAGTACTACTACGTCCGCTCAGCCCCAGCATTTT,CASSTTTSAQPQHF
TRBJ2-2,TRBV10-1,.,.,TGCGCCAGCAGCCAGACAGGGCGGCGGGGCACCGGGGAGCTGTTTTTT,CASSQTGRRGTGELFF
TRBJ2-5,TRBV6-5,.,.,TGTGCTATTTCGGGGGCGGATTTTCAAGAGACCCAGTACTTC,CAISGADFQETQYF
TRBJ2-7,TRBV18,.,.,TGTGCCAGCTCACCAGGCCCGAGCATCTACGAGCAGTACTTC,CASSPGPSIYEQYF
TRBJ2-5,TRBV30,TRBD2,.,TGTGCCTGGAGTCCCCGGGGGGGCACCCAGACCCAGTACTTC,CAWSPRGGTQTQYF
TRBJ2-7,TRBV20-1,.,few,TGCAGTGCTAGTAAGCTGGGGGGCCAGGACGAGCAGTACTTC,CSASKLGGQDEQYF
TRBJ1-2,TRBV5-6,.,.,TGTGCCAGCAGCTTCCCAATGCACGGACAAAACTATGGCTACACCTTC,CASSFPMHGQNYGYTF
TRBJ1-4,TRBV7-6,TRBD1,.,TGTGCCAGCAGCCTCACAGGGGAGGCAACTAATGAAAAACTGTTTTTT,CASSLTGEATNEKLFF
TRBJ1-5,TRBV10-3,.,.,TGTGCCATCAGTGAGTGGGAGAATCAGCCCCAGCATTTT,CAISEWENQPQHF
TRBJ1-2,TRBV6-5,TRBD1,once,TGTGCCAGCAGACAGGGACAGAACTATGGCTACACCTTC,CASRQGQNYGYTF
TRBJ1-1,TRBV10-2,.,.,TGCGCCAGCAGTGAGTCGGGGCAGGTTTTGATTCGGACTGAAGCTTTCTTT,CASSESGQVLIRTEAFF
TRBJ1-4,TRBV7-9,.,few,TGTGCCAGCAGCTCTAGGGTGACCTGGAGGGAGTCTAATGAAAAACTGTTTTTT,CASSSRVTWRESNEKLFF
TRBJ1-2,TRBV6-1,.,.,TGTGCCAGCAGTGACGAGGGGATTGGCTACACCTTC,CASSDEGIGYTF
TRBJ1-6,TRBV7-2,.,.,TGTGCCAGCAGCTCGCAGGGGTTGGGGAATTCACCCCTCCACTTT,CASSSQGLGNSPLHF
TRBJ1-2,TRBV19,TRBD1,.,TGTGCCAGTAGTCTCAGGGACAGGGACGACTACACCTTC,CASSLRDRDDYTF
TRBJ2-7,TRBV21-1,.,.,TGTGCCAGGTTGCCCGGGGGGGGGCCTGACGAGCAGTACTTC,CARLPGGGPDEQYF
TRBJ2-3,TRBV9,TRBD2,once,TGTGCCAGCAGCCCTGCAGCGGGGGGGCAGGATACGCAGTATTTT,CASSPAAGGQDTQYF
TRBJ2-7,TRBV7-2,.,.,TGTGCCAGCAGCTTAAATCGGGCGGCCCTGCAGTACTTC,CASSLNRAALQYF
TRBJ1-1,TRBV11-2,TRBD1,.,TGTGCCAGCAGTTTTGGACAGGTTGAAGCTTTCTTT,CASSFGQVEAFF
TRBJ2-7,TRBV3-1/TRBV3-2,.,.,TGTGCCAGCAGCCAAGATTTAATTTACGAGCAGTACTTC,CASSQDLIYEQYF
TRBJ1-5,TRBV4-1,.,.,TGCGCCAGCAGCCAAGGAGGACCGGCAGCGAGCAATCAGCCCCAGCATTTT,CASSQGGPAASNQPQHF
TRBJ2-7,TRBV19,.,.,TGTGCCAGTAGTATAGATCAAGAACAGGACCCCTACGAGCAGTACTTC,CASSIDQEQDPYEQYF
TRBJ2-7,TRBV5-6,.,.,TGTGCCAGCAGCTTTTGGGGAGACTATGAGCAGTACTTC,CASSFWGDYEQYF